Below, 11 T cell receptor beta chains from the same sample are listed, as sequenced in a study of T cell responses to AZD1222 COVID-19 vaccine. Profiled with immunoSEQ multiplex PCR; TCRdb holds only in-frame clones, not every one. This sample has 130,000 to 150,000 clones, with 90% found just once. Material: peripheral blood, obtained on day 0 of AZD1222 vaccination. These receptors were collected from an adult in good health.

The count of this clone is one. The rearrangement joins TRBV4-2 to TRBJ2-7; TRBD2 matches at 12 bases. V lost 0 bases, J lost 0 bases, and 6 bases stayed unmatched. The CDR3 has 18 residues. CDR1 LGHNA and CDR2 YNFKEQ come from the germline V gene. CDR3 DNA sequence: TGTGCCAGCAGCCAAGATATCCTAGCGGGAGGGGACTCCTACGAGCAGTACTTC. This gives the protein CASSQDILAGGDSYEQYF.

The rearrangement joins TRBV30 to TRBJ2-7, with D hard to call. V was pared by 2 bases and J by 5 bases, with 7 bases between. The CDR3 consists of 11 residues. CDR1 and CDR2 (germline): GTSNPN, SVGIG (reference sequence). The DNA for the CDR3 is TGTGCCTGGAGTCGGAGCCACGAGCAGTACTTC. Its protein is CAWSRSHEQYF.

The chain links TRBV3-1 (or the pseudogene TRBV3-2) to TRBJ1-5; no firm D call. The CDR3 totals 15 residues. Germline CDR1 LGHDT, CDR2 YNNKEL (reference sequence). Between the trimmed V and J ends, which lost 0 bases and 3 bases, there was a span of 9 bases. CDR3 sequence reads: CASSQDSEVNQPQHF. The DNA for the CDR3 is TGTGCCAGCAGCCAAGATTCAGAGGTCAATCAGCCCCAGCATTTT.

The chain carries TRBV6-5 and TRBJ1-5, with a tentative D call TRBD1 (5 bases). This CDR3 is 14 amino acids long. The germline V gene has CDR1 MNHEY and CDR2 SVGAGI. With 8 bases removed from V and 3 bases from J, the gap between germline ends came to 14 bases. This CDR3 reads CASRPTGFNQPQHF. CDR3 DNA: TGTGCCAGCCGCCCAACAGGATTCAATCAGCCCCAGCATTTT.

V gene TRBV6-2 or TRBV6-3 combines with J gene TRBJ2-2; no reliable D call. The germline CDR1 and CDR2 sequences are MNHEY and SVGEGT. V was trimmed by 3 bases and J by 7 bases, leaving 9 bases between them. The length of the CDR3 is 13 residues. For the CDR3, the DNA is TGTGCCAGCAGTTATGCACTCCTCGGGGAGCTGTTTTTT. As protein: CASSYALLGELFF.

The chain has TRBV7-2 and TRBJ1-2; D remains unclear. Germline assignment: CDR1 SGHTA and CDR2 FQGNSA. The CDR3 covers 13 residues. Trimming took 5 bases from V and 3 from J, leaving 10 bases between them. CDR3 nucleotide sequence: TGTGCCAGCAGCCCCCGGCCCTACTATGGCTACACCTTC. This sequence encodes CASSPRPYYGYTF.

The J gene is TRBJ1-2, the V gene TRBV18; 9 positions agree with TRBD1. This CDR3 region has 18 residues. Unmatched junction bases numbered 11, after V lost 2 bases and J lost 1 base. CDR1 and CDR2 from the germline V gene are KGHSH and LQKENI. Here the CDR3 DNA reads TGTGCCAGCTCACCAGTCGCCCCGGACAGGGGCGTTAACTATGGCTACACCTTC. Protein product: CASSPVAPDRGVNYGYTF.

The CDR3 DNA follows: TGCGCCAGCAGCTTAACTGCAGGCCAAGAGACCCAGTACTTC. This codes for CASSLTAGQETQYF. This chain uses TRBV5-1 with TRBJ2-5; D gene uncertain. Trimming took 2 bases from V and 1 from J, leaving 9 bases between them. CDR1 is SGHRS and CDR2 is YFSETQ in the germline V gene. The CDR3 is 14 residues long.

The CDR3 DNA is TGTGCTAGTGGTTTATCCCGCAGGGGGCCGCTAGCGGGGGGCTTCTCCTACGAGCAGTACTTC. Translating it yields CASGLSRRGPLAGGFSYEQYF. The V call is TRBV12-5, the J call TRBJ2-7; 11 bases line up with TRBD2. Looked up from germline, CDR1 is LGHNT and CDR2 is FRNRAP. This CDR3 spans 21 amino acids. Trimming at V came to 3 bases and at J to 0 bases, leaving 19 bases not matched to a gene.

The chain couples TRBV5-5 to TRBJ1-3; D is unclear. CDR3 size: 17 residues. CDR1 and CDR2 (germline): SGHKS, YYEKEE (reference sequence). The germline V and J ends were trimmed by 4 bases and 1 base, with 18 bases remaining between them. This CDR3 reads CASSSRPFSGSGNTIYF. CDR3 DNA sequence: TGTGCCAGCAGCAGCCGTCCTTTTAGTGGATCTGGAAACACCATATATTTT. The entire variable domain, with the rest obtained from reference TRBV5-5 and TRBJ1-3, is as follows: DAGVTQSPTHLIKTRGQQVTLRCSPISGHKSVSWYQQVLGQGPQFIFQYYEKEERGRGNFPDRFSARQFPNYSSELNVNALLLGDSALYLCASSSRPFSGSGNTIYFGEGSWLTVV.

There are a few counts of this clone. This chain connects TRBV6-6 to TRBJ2-3; 9 nucleotides match TRBD2. From germline, CDR1 is MNHNY and CDR2 SVGAGI (reference sequence). CDR3 length equals 16 residues. The V and J ends lost 7 bases and 1 base, in that order; junction bases with no gene match: 9. CDR3 DNA sequence: TGTGCCAGCATCCGGGGTAGCGGGAGCCGCACAGATACGCAGTATTTT. Its translation is CASIRGSGSRTDTQYF.